Each of the 9 T cell receptor beta chains below was sequenced from the same sample in a study of neurological immune-mediated disorders. Each CDR3 protein is one row after TCRdb ran MiXCR on the 5' RACE reads. The sample contains roughly 100,000 distinct CDR3 sequences, about a tenth of which appear only once. The time point was: longitudinal time-point 3. Sequenced sample: PBMCs. The receptors here all came from a female donor with HTLV-1-associated myelopathy (HAM/TSP).

This clonotype was detected many times. V is TRBV15 and J is TRBJ2-3; 9 bases are shared with TRBD2. Germline V lookup: CDR1 LNHNV, CDR2 YYDKDF (reference sequence). The ends lost 1 base at V and 4 bases at J; junction bases unmatched: 0. This CDR3 is 14 amino acids long. This CDR3 reads CATSRGTSADTQYF. The CDR3 coding sequence is TGTGCCACCAGCAGAGGGACTAGCGCAGATACGCAGTATTTT.

This clonotype has only a few counts. The gene calls are TRBV27 and TRBJ1-6; no reliable D call. The CDR3 length is 16 residues. CDR1 and CDR2 from the germline V gene are MNHEY and SMNVEV (reference sequence). Trimming cost V 7 bases and J 8 bases, with 21 bases left between them. The CDR3 sequence: CASTESWATGDSPLHF. The CDR3, as DNA: TGTGCCAGCACGGAATCTTGGGCAACGGGAGATTCACCCCTCCACTTT.

This clonotype appeared a few times. The genes are TRBV6-1 and TRBJ2-7; the D is unclear. Trimming removed 11 bases at V and 4 bases at J, with 15 bases between. Germline-derived CDR1 and CDR2 are MNHNS and SASEGT. The CDR3 length is 12 residues. CDR3 sequence (DNA): TGTGCCTCCCTCCGGTGGGGATACGAGCAGTACTTC. It yields the protein CASLRWGYEQYF.

This clonotype was observed at least ten times. V is TRBV6-2 or TRBV6-3 and J is TRBJ1-1; 8 nucleotides align to TRBD1. The J segment lost 3 bases and the V segment lost 6 bases, leaving 6 bases of the junction unmatched. The CDR3 covers 14 residues. The germline gives CDR1 MNHEY, CDR2 SVGEGT. CDR3 sequence (DNA): TGTGCCAGCAGCTGGACAGGGCAACACACTGAAGCTTTCTTT. This sequence encodes CASSWTGQHTEAFF.

The table lists this clonotype with a count of one. A read error is possible here, since a much larger clone lies one base away. The CDR3 loop reads CSASTSWGILERFF. Written as DNA, the CDR3 is TGCAGTGCTTCGACTAGCTGGGGGATCCTAGAGCGGTTCTTC. This chain connects TRBV20-1 to TRBJ2-1; 7 positions agree with TRBD2. The V gene's germline CDR1 is DFQATT and CDR2 SNEGSKA (reference sequence). The CDR3 totals 14 residues.

This clonotype was counted at least ten times. The rearrangement links TRBV5-1 to TRBJ1-1; D is uncertain. Per the germline V gene, CDR1 is SGHRS and CDR2 is YFSETQ. Trimming left V 0 bases short and J 1 base short, with 10 bases between. This CDR3 region has 15 residues. The CDR3 DNA is TGCGCCAGCAGCTTGGAACCACTTAAGAACACTGAAGCTTTCTTT. Encoded protein: CASSLEPLKNTEAFF.

This clonotype was seen repeatedly, ten times or more. The chain employs TRBV20-1 and TRBJ2-7; 14 bases align to TRBD2. Germline trimming cut 5 bases from V and 6 bases from J; bases unmatched to any gene: 9. Germline V CDR1 and CDR2: DFQATT, SNEGSKA (reference sequence). CDR3 length equals 15 residues. CDR3 loop: CSALDGTSGGGEQYF. The CDR3 DNA is TGCAGTGCTTTAGATGGGACTAGCGGGGGTGGCGAGCAGTACTTC.

This clonotype has a count of ten or more. DNA of the CDR3: TGCGCCAGCAGTCGGGACCAAGAGACCCAGTACTTC. This translates into CASSRDQETQYF. J is TRBJ2-5 and V is TRBV5-1; D unresolved. The CDR3 is 12 residues long. Trimming shortened V by 5 bases and J by 0 bases, and 5 bases separated the two germline ends. Germline CDR1 and CDR2: SGHRS and YFSETQ. The complete variable domain, with remaining parts taken from reference TRBV5-1 and TRBJ2-5, reads KAGVTQTPRYLIKTRGQQVTLSCSPISGHRSVSWYQQTPGQGLQFLFEYFSETQRNKGNFPGRFSGRQFSNSRSEMNVSTLELGDSALYLCASSRDQETQYFGPGTRLLVL.

This clonotype was seen many times. This chain uses TRBV5-5 with TRBJ1-2, with D possibly TRBD1 on 5 matching bases. CDR1 and CDR2 from the germline V gene are SGHKS and YYEKEE (reference sequence). V lost 0 bases and J lost 5, with 14 bases in between. The CDR3 has 15 amino acids. The DNA for the CDR3 is TGTGCCAGCAGCTTGGCTCCGAGAGGGGAATATGGCTACACCTTC. Translating it yields CASSLAPRGEYGYTF.